The clone carrying this TCR beta chain was seen just once. The data derive from a study of T cell responses to AZD1222 COVID-19 vaccine. The assay was immunoSEQ multiplex PCR, and TCRdb's table has in-frame clones only and misses some. The data hold over 150,000 clones, with about 90% observed a single time. Trimming took 1 base from V and 0 from J, leaving 7 bases between them. The CDR3 spans 14 residues. The germline CDR1 and CDR2 sequences are LNHDA and SQIVND (reference sequence). The clonotype was recovered from an adult in good health. The sample consisted of peripheral blood, taken on day 0 of MenACWY control vaccination. The rearrangement links TRBV19 to TRBJ2-7; D not resolved. In nucleotides, the CDR3 is TGTGCCAGTAGTATAGCCACCGGCTCCTACGAGCAGTACTTC. This translates into CASSIATGSYEQYF.